This passage covers 25 T cell receptor beta chains from one sample sequenced in a study of blood T cell repertoires in COVID-19 (dated by TCRdb to the early 2020s). Library prep was done by the immunoSEQ multiplex PCR assay. What TCRdb holds here is the immuneACCESS table cut down to in-frame rearrangements. Part of the clones is not present; checked against another copy, under half of the missing clones reflect an unresolved V gene, and the others are unexplained. The sample profile shows roughly 300,000 clones; approximately 89% of them were found once. 1.8% of the sample comes from the top ten. Sample: peripheral blood. Every receptor here comes from a woman aged 25 to 39 with COVID-19, enrolled during active disease.

On this clone: An end of the junction does not agree with germline; a read error may underlie this. The chain links TRBV11-2 to TRBJ1-1, with D possibly matching TRBD1 (6 bases). Germline V gene data show CDR1 as SGHAT and CDR2 as FQNNGV. The CDR3 is 15 residues long. For the CDR3, the DNA is TGTGCCAGCAGTTTAGCCGTGGCGGGGGCCGCTGGAGCTTTCTTT. Translating it yields CASSLAVAGAAGAFF.

This sequence joins TRBV19 and TRBJ1-5; 9 bases match TRBD1. The ends lost 4 bases at V and 0 bases at J; junction bases unmatched: 4. This CDR3 contains 16 residues. From germline, CDR1 is LNHDA and CDR2 SQIVND (reference sequence). The CDR3 spells CASSKGTGRSNQPQHF. CDR3 in DNA: TGTGCCAGTAGTAAAGGGACAGGGCGTAGCAATCAGCCCCAGCATTTT. The variable domain in full, completed from reference TRBV19 and TRBJ1-5, reads DGGITQSPKYLFRKEGQNVTLSCEQNLNHDAMYWYRQDPGQGLRLIYYSQIVNDFQKGDIAEGYSVSREKKESFPLTVTSAQKNPTAFYLCASSKGTGRSNQPQHFGDGTRLSIL.

V usage is TRBV30 and J usage is TRBJ1-2; D is ambiguous. The germline CDR1 and CDR2 sequences are GTSNPN and SVGIG (reference sequence). V was cut by 3 bases and J by 7 bases, with 18 bases left in between. This CDR3 contains 14 residues. CDR3 loop: CAWSPPGYRRGYTF. DNA for the CDR3: TGTGCCTGGAGCCCCCCGGGGTACCGTCGTGGCTACACCTTC. The full variable domain, its missing parts supplied by reference TRBV30 and TRBJ1-2, is SQTIHQWPATLVQPVGSPLSLECTVEGTSNPNLYWYRQAAGRGLQLLFYSVGIGQISSEVPQNLSASRPQDRQFILSSKKLLLSDSGFYLCAWSPPGYRRGYTFGSGTRLTVV.

The CDR3 is CASNVGRGTEAFF. For the CDR3, the DNA is TGTGCCAGCAACGTAGGCAGGGGCACTGAAGCTTTCTTT. V usage is TRBV2 and J usage is TRBJ1-1; D is perhaps TRBD1 (6 bases). Looked up from germline, CDR1 is SNHLY and CDR2 is FYNNEI. The ends were cut back, 7 bases at V and 4 bases at J, with 13 bases in the middle. The CDR3 covers 13 residues.

This rearrangement joins TRBV30 to TRBJ1-2; tentative D call: TRBD1 (6 bases). V was shortened by 6 bases and J by 4 bases, with 18 bases between the two germline ends. Germline V gene data show CDR1 as GTSNPN and CDR2 as SVGIG (reference sequence). CDR3 length: 14 amino acids. The CDR3 DNA follows: TGTGCCTGCCCCCGGTCGGGGGGCCTCTATGGCTACACCTTC. Translating gives CACPRSGGLYGYTF.

CDR3 DNA: TGTGCCAGCAGTGACAAGGACAGGGGGCATACAGATACGCAGTATTTT. Protein: CASSDKDRGHTDTQYF. This sequence joins TRBV6-4 and TRBJ2-3, with 11 bases fitting TRBD1. The CDR3 covers 16 residues. Losses at the gene ends were 2 bases for V and 3 bases for J; bases not matched to a gene: 4. The germline CDR1 and CDR2 sequences are MRHNA and SNTAGT.

The CDR3 here is CASGTGFGYTF. CDR3 sequence (DNA): TGTGCCAGCGGGACAGGGTTTGGCTACACCTTC. The rearrangement joins TRBV5-4 to TRBJ1-2; 9 positions agree with TRBD1. The CDR3 runs to 11 residues. Germline lookup yields CDR1 SGHNT and CDR2 YYREEE (reference sequence). J lost 7 bases, V lost 7 bases, and 2 bases had no gene match. Based on the CDR3 plus reference TRBV5-4 and TRBJ1-2, the full variable domain is ETGVTQSPTHLIKTRGQQVTLRCSSQSGHNTVSWYQQALGQGPQFIFQYYREEENGRGNFPPRFSGLQFPNYSSELNVNALELDDSALYLCASGTGFGYTFGSGTRLTVV.

The V call is TRBV2, the J call TRBJ2-3, with 9 positions matching TRBD2. CDR1 is SNHLY, CDR2 FYNNEI, per germline. CDR3 length equals 14 residues. The V and J ends lost 7 bases and 5 bases, in that order; junction bases with no gene match: 7. The CDR3 sequence is CASTLAGPGDTQYF. CDR3 nucleotides: TGTGCCAGCACCCTAGCGGGGCCGGGAGATACGCAGTATTTT.

The V gene is TRBV6-5, the J gene TRBJ1-5; 9 positions agree with TRBD1. J gave up 5 bases and V 6 bases, and 2 bases lay outside the gene matches. The germline gives CDR1 MNHEY, CDR2 SVGAGI. There are 13 residues in the CDR3. The CDR3, as DNA: TGTGCCAGCAGCCGGACAGGGGATCAGCCCCAGCATTTT. This encodes CASSRTGDQPQHF.

J is TRBJ2-1 and V is TRBV9, with 7 nucleotides matching TRBD2. V shed 1 base and J 4 bases; nucleotides not matched to a gene: 2. This CDR3 comprises 14 residues. The germline V gene has CDR1 SGDLS and CDR2 YYNGEE. CDR3 nucleotide sequence: TGTGCCAGCAGCGTAACGGGGGGTTACAATGAGCAGTTCTTC. Translating gives CASSVTGGYNEQFF.

This clone appeared once. The V and J genes are TRBV4-2 and TRBJ1-1; D not certain. V was clipped by 4 bases and J by 3 bases, with 15 bases between them. The length of the CDR3 is 15 residues. The germline gives CDR1 LGHNA, CDR2 YNFKEQ. The DNA for the CDR3 is TGTGCCAGCAGCCTAAAGGCCAGGTCTGACACTGAAGCTTTCTTT. As protein: CASSLKARSDTEAFF.

CDR3 region: CSAMDRAGVAEQFF. DNA of the CDR3: TGCAGCGCCATGGACAGGGCTGGGGTGGCTGAGCAGTTCTTC. V gene TRBV29-1 combines with J gene TRBJ2-1; 8 bases fit TRBD1. The CDR3 runs 14 residues. Germline V gene lookup returns CDR1 SQVTM and CDR2 ANQGSEA. V trimming: 7 bases; J trimming: 9 bases; junction bases outside the gene matches: 14.

This clone was seen a single time. This sequence joins TRBV28 and TRBJ2-7, with TRBD1 matching 8 bases. The CDR3 sequence is 15 residues long. Germline CDR1 MDHEN, CDR2 SYDVKM. The J segment lost 6 bases and the V segment lost 2 bases, leaving 9 bases of the junction unmatched. CDR3 region: CASSLPGTGNREQYF. DNA of the CDR3: TGTGCCAGCAGTTTACCCGGGACAGGTAATCGCGAGCAGTACTTC.

This chain joins TRBV4-1 and TRBJ2-2; 10 positions match TRBD1. Looked up from germline, CDR1 is MGHRA and CDR2 is YSYEKL. This CDR3 is 15 amino acids long. The ends lost 1 base at V and 5 bases at J; junction bases unmatched: 1. Here the CDR3 reads CASSQGGQGTGELFF. DNA of the CDR3: TGCGCCAGCAGCCAAGGGGGACAGGGGACCGGGGAGCTGTTTTTT.

The chain employs TRBV27 and TRBJ2-3; tentative D call: TRBD1 (5 bases). Trimming stripped 5 bases from V and 0 bases from J, with 9 bases between. This CDR3 is built from 14 residues. Germline assignment: CDR1 MNHEY and CDR2 SMNVEV (reference sequence). CDR3 sequence reads: CASSDGHSTDTQYF. The CDR3 nucleotides read TGTGCCAGCAGTGACGGACATAGCACAGATACGCAGTATTTT.

The chain combines TRBV18 with TRBJ2-3, with 9 bases fitting TRBD2. This CDR3 has 17 residues. Germline trimming cut 3 bases from V and 3 bases from J; bases unmatched to any gene: 10. The germline gives CDR1 KGHSH, CDR2 LQKENI. The CDR3 DNA follows: TGTGCCAGCTCACCGGTCGGGTCTAGCGGGGAGACAGATACGCAGTATTTT. Amino acid sequence: CASSPVGSSGETDTQYF.

This clone was seen only a few times. The chain is built from TRBV5-6 and TRBJ2-1, with D unclear. Germline V CDR1 and CDR2: SGHDT, YYEEEE. The length of the CDR3 is 11 residues. The ends were cut back, 2 bases at V and 11 bases at J, with 8 bases in the middle. This chain's CDR3 is CASSFSRQQFF. Here the CDR3 DNA reads TGTGCCAGCAGCTTTAGCCGCCAGCAGTTCTTC.

At least ten counts were recorded for this clone. The chain is built from TRBV9 and TRBJ1-4; D is ambiguous. CDR1 and CDR2 (germline): SGDLS, YYNGEE. Trimming took 0 bases from V and 3 from J, leaving 9 bases between them. This CDR3 is 15 amino acids long. The CDR3 region is CASSVVEVANEKLFF. In nucleotides, the CDR3 is TGTGCCAGCAGCGTAGTTGAGGTCGCTAATGAAAAACTGTTTTTT.

The rearrangement joins TRBV6-4 to TRBJ1-2; 7 nucleotides align to TRBD1. The germline V gene encodes CDR1 MRHNA and CDR2 SNTAGT. The ends lost 3 bases at V and 8 bases at J; junction bases unmatched: 6. This CDR3 comprises 13 residues. The CDR3: CASSEYRGGGYTF. Written as DNA, the CDR3 is TGTGCCAGCAGTGAATACAGGGGAGGCGGCTACACCTTC.

The table lists this clone with a count of one. The CDR3 sequence: CASSWGQGLGEQYV. DNA for the CDR3: TGTGCCAGCAGCTGGGGACAGGGCCTTGGGGAGCAGTACGTC. This chain joins TRBV11-1 and TRBJ2-7; the match to TRBD1 covers 9 bases. The V and J ends lost 4 bases and 7 bases, in that order; junction bases with no gene match: 8. CDR1 and CDR2 from the germline V gene are SGHAT and FQDESV (reference sequence). The CDR3 runs to 14 residues.

This chain joins TRBV7-2 and TRBJ1-2; D remains unclear. The CDR3 runs to 14 residues. V gave up 1 base and J gave up 7 bases, with 13 bases separating them. The germline CDR1 and CDR2 sequences are SGHTA and FQGNSA. The DNA for the CDR3 is TGTGCCAGCAGCTTAGGTCGGGAGAAAGGTGGCTACACCTTC. It yields the protein CASSLGREKGGYTF.

This chain joins TRBV2 and TRBJ2-5; 12 bases are shared with TRBD2. V shed 8 bases, J shed 1 base, and the junction held 5 bases outside the gene matches. This CDR3 has 15 amino acids. CDR1 is SNHLY, CDR2 FYNNEI, per germline. The CDR3 protein is CASGRLAGAQETQYF. For the CDR3, the DNA is TGTGCCAGCGGGCGACTAGCGGGGGCCCAAGAGACCCAGTACTTC.

The rearrangement links TRBV7-9 to TRBJ1-2; D remains ambiguous. The CDR3 spans 12 residues. Germline assignment: CDR1 SEHNR and CDR2 FQNEAQ (reference sequence). V was cut by 7 bases and J by 8 bases, with 14 bases left in between. The CDR3 coding sequence is TGTGCCAGCACTTCTGAGCCCTCCGGCTACACCTTC. Translated, it gives CASTSEPSGYTF.

V gene TRBV6-4 combines with J gene TRBJ1-6, with D possibly being TRBD1 (5 bases). The CDR3 spans 14 residues. Germline V gene data show CDR1 as MRHNA and CDR2 as SNTAGT. Trimming cost V 2 bases and J 7 bases, with 9 bases left between them. As DNA, the CDR3 is TGTGCCAGCAGTGACGCCAGGGAAAATTCACCCCTCCACTTT. Amino acid sequence: CASSDARENSPLHF.

This chain links TRBV12-5 with TRBJ2-1, with D perhaps matching TRBD1 (5 bases). The germline V and J ends were trimmed by 1 base and 4 bases, with 5 bases remaining between them. The CDR3 contains 13 residues. CDR1 is LGHNT, CDR2 FRNRAP, per germline. CDR3 sequence: CASGLGQYNEQFF. The DNA for the CDR3 is TGTGCTAGTGGTTTGGGACAGTACAATGAGCAGTTCTTC.